This T cell receptor beta chain emerged from a study of technical replicates of blood from several donors. Measured with immunoSEQ multiplex PCR; TCRdb has only the in-frame clones, and not every one. The table has about 80,000 clones, about 94% seen once; the top ten hold more than 0.35%. The CDR3 is 16 residues long. Trimming cost V 2 bases and J 6 bases, with 19 bases left between them. Per germline, CDR1 MNHEY and CDR2 SMNVEV (reference sequence). This TCR came from a human donor in good health. V gene TRBV27 combines with J gene TRBJ1-2, with D tentatively TRBD1 (6 bases). The sample taken for sequencing was T cells isolated from PBMCs. The CDR3 DNA is TGTGCCAGCAGTTTAACAGTTACAGGGACAAACCATGGCTACACCTTC. This sequence encodes CASSLTVTGTNHGYTF.